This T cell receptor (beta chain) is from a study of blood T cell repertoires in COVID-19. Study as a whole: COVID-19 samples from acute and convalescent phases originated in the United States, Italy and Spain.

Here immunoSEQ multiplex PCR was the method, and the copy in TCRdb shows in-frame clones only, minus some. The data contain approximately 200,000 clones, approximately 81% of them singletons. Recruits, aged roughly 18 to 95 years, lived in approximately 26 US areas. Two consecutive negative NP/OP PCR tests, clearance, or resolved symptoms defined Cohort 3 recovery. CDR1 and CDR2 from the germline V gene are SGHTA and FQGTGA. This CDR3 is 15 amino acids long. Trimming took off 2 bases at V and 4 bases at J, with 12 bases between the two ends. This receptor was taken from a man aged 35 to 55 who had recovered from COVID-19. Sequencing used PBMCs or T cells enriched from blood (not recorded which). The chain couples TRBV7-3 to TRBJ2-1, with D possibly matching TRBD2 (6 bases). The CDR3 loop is CASSLEKGTYNEQFF. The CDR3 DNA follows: TGTGCCAGCAGCTTAGAAAAGGGGACTTACAATGAGCAGTTCTTC.